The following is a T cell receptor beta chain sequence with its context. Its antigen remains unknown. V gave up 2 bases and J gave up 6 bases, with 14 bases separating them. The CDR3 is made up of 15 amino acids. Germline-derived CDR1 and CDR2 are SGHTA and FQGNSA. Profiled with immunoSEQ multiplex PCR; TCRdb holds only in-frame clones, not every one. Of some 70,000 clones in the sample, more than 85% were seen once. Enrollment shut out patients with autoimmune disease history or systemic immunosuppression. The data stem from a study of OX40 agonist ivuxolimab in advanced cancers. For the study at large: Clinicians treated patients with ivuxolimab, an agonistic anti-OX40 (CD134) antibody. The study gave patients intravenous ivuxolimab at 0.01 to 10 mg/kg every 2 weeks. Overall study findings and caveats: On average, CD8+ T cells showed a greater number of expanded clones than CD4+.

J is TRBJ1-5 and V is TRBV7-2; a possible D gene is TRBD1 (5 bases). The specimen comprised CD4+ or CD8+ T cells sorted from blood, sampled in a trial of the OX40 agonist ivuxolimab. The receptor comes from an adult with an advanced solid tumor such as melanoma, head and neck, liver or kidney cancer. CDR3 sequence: CASSLSSGRVQPQHF. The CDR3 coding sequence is TGTGCCAGCAGCTTATCGTCAGGGAGGGTTCAGCCCCAGCATTTT.